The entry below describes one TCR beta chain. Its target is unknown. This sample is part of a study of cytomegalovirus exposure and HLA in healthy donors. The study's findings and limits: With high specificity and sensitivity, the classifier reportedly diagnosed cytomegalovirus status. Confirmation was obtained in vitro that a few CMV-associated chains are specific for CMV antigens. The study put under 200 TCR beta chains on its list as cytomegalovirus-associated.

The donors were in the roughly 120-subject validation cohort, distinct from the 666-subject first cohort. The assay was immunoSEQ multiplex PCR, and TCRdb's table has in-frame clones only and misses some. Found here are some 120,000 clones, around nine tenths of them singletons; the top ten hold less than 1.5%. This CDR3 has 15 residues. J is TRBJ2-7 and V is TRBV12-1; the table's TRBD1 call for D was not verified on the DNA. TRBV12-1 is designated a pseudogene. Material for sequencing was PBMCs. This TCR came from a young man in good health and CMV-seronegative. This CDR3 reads CASSLNERPRYEQYF. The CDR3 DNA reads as TGTGCCAGCAGCTTAAATGAAAGACCCAGGTACGAGCAGTACTTC.